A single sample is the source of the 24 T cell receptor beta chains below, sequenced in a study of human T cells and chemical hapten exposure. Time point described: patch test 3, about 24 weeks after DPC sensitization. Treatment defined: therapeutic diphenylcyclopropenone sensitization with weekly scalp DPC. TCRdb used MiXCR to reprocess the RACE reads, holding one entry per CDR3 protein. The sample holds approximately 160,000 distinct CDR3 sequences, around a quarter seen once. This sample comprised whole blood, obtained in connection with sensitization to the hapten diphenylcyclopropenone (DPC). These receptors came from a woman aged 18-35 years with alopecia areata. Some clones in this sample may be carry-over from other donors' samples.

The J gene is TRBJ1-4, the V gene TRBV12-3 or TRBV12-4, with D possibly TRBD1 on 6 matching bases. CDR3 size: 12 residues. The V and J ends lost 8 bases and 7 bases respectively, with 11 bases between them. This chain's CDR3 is CASGTPGEKLFF. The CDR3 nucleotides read TGTGCCAGCGGGACACCCGGTGAAAAACTGTTTTTT.

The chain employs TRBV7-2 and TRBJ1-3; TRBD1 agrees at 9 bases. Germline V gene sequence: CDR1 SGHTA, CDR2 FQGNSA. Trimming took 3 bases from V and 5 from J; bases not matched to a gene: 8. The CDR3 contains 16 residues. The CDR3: CASSFLRTGERNTIYF. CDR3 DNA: TGTGCCAGCAGCTTCCTCCGGACAGGGGAGAGAAACACCATATATTTT.

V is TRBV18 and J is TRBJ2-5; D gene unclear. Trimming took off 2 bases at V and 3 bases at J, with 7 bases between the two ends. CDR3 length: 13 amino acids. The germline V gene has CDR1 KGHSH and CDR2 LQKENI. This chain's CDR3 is CASSPRTEETQYF. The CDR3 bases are TGTGCCAGCTCACCAAGAACAGAAGAGACCCAGTACTTC.

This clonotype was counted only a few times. CDR3 sequence reads: CSVEGSDRSDTQYF. CDR3 DNA: TGCAGCGTTGAAGGCTCGGACAGGTCCGATACGCAGTATTTT. J is TRBJ2-3 and V is TRBV29-1, with 7 bases matching TRBD1. J gave up 6 bases and V 1 base, and 7 bases lay outside the gene matches. Per the germline V gene, CDR1 is SQVTM and CDR2 is ANQGSEA. The CDR3 loop spans 14 amino acids.

DNA for the CDR3: TGCAGTGCTAGATTGGGTCCCGGGGAGCTGTTTTTT. Its protein is CSARLGPGELFF. This rearrangement joins TRBV20-1 to TRBJ2-2, with D hard to call. V was pared by 2 bases and J by 6 bases, with 7 bases between. CDR3 length equals 12 residues. Germline lookup yields CDR1 DFQATT and CDR2 SNEGSKA (reference sequence).

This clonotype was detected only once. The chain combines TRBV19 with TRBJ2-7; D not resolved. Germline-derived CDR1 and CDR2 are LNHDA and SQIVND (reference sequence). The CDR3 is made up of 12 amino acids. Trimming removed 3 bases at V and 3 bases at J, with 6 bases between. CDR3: CASSMGRYEQYF. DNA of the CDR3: TGTGCCAGTAGTATGGGCCGCTACGAGCAGTACTTC.

The CDR3: CASRVSGSPYEQYF. The CDR3 DNA is TGTGCCAGCAGGGTCAGCGGGAGTCCGTACGAGCAGTACTTC. V and J are TRBV5-4 and TRBJ2-7, with TRBD2 matching 8 bases. This CDR3 spans 14 amino acids. CDR1 and CDR2 (germline): SGHNT, YYREEE (reference sequence). Germline trimming cut 5 bases from V and 4 bases from J; bases unmatched to any gene: 8.

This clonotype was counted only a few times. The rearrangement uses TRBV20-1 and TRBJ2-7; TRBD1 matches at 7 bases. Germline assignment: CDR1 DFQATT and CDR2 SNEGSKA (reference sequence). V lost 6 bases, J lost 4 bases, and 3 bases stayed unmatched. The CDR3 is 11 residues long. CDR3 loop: CSALTGYEQYF. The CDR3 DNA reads TGCAGTGCCTTGACAGGGTACGAGCAGTACTTC.

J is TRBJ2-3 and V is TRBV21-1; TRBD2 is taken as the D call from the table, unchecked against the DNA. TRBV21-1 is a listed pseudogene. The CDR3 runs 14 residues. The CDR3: CASPPGGHTDTQYF. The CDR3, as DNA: TGTGCCAGCCCCCCGGGAGGGCACACAGATACGCAGTATTTT.

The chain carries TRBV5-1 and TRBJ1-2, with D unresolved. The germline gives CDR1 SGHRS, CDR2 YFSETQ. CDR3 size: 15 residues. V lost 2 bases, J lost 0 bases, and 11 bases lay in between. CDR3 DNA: TGCGCCAGCAGCTTAAATGACGGAGCTAACTATGGCTACACCTTC. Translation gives CASSLNDGANYGYTF. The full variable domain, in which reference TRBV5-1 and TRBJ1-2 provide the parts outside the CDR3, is KAGVTQTPRYLIKTRGQQVTLSCSPISGHRSVSWYQQTPGQGLQFLFEYFSETQRNKGNFPGRFSGRQFSNSRSEMNVSTLELGDSALYLCASSLNDGANYGYTFGSGTRLTVV.

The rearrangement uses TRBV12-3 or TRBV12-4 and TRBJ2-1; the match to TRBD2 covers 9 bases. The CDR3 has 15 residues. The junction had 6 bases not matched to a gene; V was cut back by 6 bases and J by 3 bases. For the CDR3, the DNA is TGTGCCAGCAGACCGGCGGGGGGGCTCTACAATGAGCAGTTCTTC. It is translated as CASRPAGGLYNEQFF.

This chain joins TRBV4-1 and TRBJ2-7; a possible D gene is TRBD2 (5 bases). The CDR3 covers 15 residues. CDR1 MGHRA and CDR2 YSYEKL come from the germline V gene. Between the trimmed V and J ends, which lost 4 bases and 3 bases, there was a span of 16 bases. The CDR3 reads CASSLVPGMGYEQYF. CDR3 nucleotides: TGCGCCAGCAGCCTCGTTCCCGGGATGGGCTACGAGCAGTACTTC.

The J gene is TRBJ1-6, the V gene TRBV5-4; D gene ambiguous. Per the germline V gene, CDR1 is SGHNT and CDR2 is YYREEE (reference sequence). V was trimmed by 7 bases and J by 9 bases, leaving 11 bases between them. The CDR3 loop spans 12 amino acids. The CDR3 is CASGSVGSPLHF. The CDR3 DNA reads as TGTGCCAGCGGATCTGTTGGTTCACCCCTCCACTTT. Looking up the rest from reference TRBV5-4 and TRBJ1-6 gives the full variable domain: ETGVTQSPTHLIKTRGQQVTLRCSSQSGHNTVSWYQQALGQGPQFIFQYYREEENGRGNFPPRFSGLQFPNYSSELNVNALELDDSALYLCASGSVGSPLHFGNGTRLTVT.

Here the CDR3 reads CASRIAGGSYNEQFF. As DNA, the CDR3 is TGTGCCAGCAGGATAGCGGGGGGCTCCTACAATGAGCAGTTCTTC. The chain joins TRBV27 to TRBJ2-1; 10 bases agree with TRBD2. V lost 6 bases, J lost 0 bases, and 2 bases stayed unmatched. The germline V gene encodes CDR1 MNHEY and CDR2 SMNVEV (reference sequence). This CDR3 has 15 amino acids.

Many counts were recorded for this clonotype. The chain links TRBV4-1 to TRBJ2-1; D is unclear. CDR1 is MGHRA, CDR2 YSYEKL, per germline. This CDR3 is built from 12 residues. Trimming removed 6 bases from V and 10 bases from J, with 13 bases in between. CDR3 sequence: CASSQSDREQFF. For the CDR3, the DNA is TGCGCCAGCAGTCAAAGTGATAGGGAGCAGTTCTTC.

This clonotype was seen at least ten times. The CDR3 sequence is CSVGSGVGNIQYF. CDR3 DNA sequence: TGCAGCGTTGGATCAGGGGTGGGAAACATTCAGTACTTC. The chain employs TRBV29-1 and TRBJ2-4; possible D gene TRBD1, 6 bases. The V gene lost 4 bases and the J gene lost 6 bases, with 13 bases spanning the gap. Looked up from germline, CDR1 is SQVTM and CDR2 is ANQGSEA. This CDR3 is built from 13 residues.

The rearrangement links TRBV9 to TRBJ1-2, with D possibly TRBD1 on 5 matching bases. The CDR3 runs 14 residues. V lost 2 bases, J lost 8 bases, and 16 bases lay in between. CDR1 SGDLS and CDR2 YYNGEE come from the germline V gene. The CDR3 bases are TGTGCCAGCAGCGTGGGAATAGGGGTCAGGGGCTACACCTTC. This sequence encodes CASSVGIGVRGYTF.

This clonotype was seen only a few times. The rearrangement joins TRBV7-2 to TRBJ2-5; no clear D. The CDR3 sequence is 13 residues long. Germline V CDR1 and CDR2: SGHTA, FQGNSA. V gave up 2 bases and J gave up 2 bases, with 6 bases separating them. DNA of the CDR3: TGTGCCAGCAGCTTATTTGAACAAGAGACCCAGTACTTC. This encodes CASSLFEQETQYF.

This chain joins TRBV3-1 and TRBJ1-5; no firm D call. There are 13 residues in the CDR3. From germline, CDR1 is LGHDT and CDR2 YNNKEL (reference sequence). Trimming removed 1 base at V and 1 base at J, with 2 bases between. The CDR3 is CASSQVSNQPQHF. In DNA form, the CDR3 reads TGTGCCAGCAGCCAAGTCAGCAATCAGCCCCAGCATTTT.

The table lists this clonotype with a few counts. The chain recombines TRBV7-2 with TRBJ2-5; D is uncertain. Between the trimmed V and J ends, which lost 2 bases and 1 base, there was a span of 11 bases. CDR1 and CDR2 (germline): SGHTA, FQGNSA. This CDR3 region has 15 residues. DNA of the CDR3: TGTGCCAGCAGCTTAACATCCCGGTCCCAAGAGACCCAGTACTTC. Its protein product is CASSLTSRSQETQYF.

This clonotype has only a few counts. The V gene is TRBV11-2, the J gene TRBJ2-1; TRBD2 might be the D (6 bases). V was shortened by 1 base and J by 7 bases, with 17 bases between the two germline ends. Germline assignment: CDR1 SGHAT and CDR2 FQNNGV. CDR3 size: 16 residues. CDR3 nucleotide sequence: TGTGCCAGCAGCTTAGTGGGCAGGGACTGGTCGAATGAGCAGTTCTTC. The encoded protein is CASSLVGRDWSNEQFF.

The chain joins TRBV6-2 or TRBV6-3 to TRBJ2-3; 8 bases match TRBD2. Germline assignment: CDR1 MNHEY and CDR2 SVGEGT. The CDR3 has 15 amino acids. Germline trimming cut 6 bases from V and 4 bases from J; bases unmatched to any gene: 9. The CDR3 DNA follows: TGTGCCAGCAGCCCAGCCGGACTAGCCTCAGATACGCAGTATTTT. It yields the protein CASSPAGLASDTQYF.

CDR3 DNA: TGCAGTGCTAGAGATCGAACCCGGCTCCACACAGATACGCAGTATTTT. It specifies CSARDRTRLHTDTQYF. The genes are TRBV20-1 and TRBJ2-3; no clear D. CDR3 length: 16 amino acids. V was clipped by 0 bases and J by 2 bases, with 15 bases between them. Germline V gene lookup returns CDR1 DFQATT and CDR2 SNEGSKA (reference sequence).

The DNA for the CDR3 is TGTGCCAGCAGACGGACGGAGGCAGGTCAGCCCCAGCATTTT. Its protein is CASRRTEAGQPQHF. The rearrangement uses TRBV12-3 or TRBV12-4 and TRBJ1-5, with D hard to call. CDR3 size: 14 residues. V lost 6 bases, J lost 6 bases, and 15 bases lay in between.